A single TCR beta chain is shown here with its context. This sample was included in a study of blood T cells in healthy people across ages. The CDR3 runs 16 residues. Germline CDR1 and CDR2: DFQATT and SNEGSKA (reference sequence). V was clipped by 1 base and J by 0 bases; unmatched bases: 4. Through a sample-barcoded 5' primer and a J-beta primer mix, a second PCR was run for about 6 to 11 cycles. TCRdb called the 5' RACE reads again in MiXCR, with one record for every CDR3 protein. The sample has about 1 million distinct CDR3 sequences, 40% to 50% seen once; the top ten hold around 18%. The chain employs TRBV20-1 and TRBJ2-1; the match to TRBD2 covers 9 bases. Sequencing was carried out using blood. The clonotype comes from an older woman in good health. CDR3: CSARGLAVSSYNEQFF. CDR3 DNA: TGCAGTGCTAGAGGACTAGCGGTTAGCTCCTACAATGAGCAGTTCTTC.